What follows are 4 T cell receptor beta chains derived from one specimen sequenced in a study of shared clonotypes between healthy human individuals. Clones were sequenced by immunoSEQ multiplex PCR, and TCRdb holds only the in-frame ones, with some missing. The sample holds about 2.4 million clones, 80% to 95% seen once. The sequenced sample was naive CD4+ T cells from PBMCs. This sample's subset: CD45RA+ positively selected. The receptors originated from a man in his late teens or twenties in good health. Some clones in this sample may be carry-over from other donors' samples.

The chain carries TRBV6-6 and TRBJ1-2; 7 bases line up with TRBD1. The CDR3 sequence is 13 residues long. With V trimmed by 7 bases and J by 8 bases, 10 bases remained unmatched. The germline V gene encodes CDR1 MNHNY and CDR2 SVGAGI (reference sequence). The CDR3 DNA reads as TGTGCCAGCACCACCAGGGGGGGGGACGGCTACACCTTC. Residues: CASTTRGGDGYTF.

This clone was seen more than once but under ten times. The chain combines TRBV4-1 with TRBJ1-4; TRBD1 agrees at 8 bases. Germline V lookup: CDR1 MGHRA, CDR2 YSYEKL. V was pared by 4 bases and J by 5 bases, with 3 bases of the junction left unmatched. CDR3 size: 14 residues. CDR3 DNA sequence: TGCGCCAGCAGCCCGGACAGGGTAAATGAAAAACTGTTTTTT. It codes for CASSPDRVNEKLFF.

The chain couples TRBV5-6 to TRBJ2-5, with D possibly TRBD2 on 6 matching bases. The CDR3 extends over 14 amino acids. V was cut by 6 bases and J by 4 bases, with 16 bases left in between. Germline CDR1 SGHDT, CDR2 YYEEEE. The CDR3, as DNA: TGTGCCAGCACCCTTCCGACAGCGGGAGAGACCCAGTACTTC. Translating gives CASTLPTAGETQYF.

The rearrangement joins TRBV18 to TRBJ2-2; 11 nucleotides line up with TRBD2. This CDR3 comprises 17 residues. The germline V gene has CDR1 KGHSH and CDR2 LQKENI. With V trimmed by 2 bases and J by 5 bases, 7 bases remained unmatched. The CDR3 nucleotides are TGTGCCAGCTCACCAGAACTAGCGGGAGTACAAACCGGGGAGCTGTTTTTT. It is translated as CASSPELAGVQTGELFF.